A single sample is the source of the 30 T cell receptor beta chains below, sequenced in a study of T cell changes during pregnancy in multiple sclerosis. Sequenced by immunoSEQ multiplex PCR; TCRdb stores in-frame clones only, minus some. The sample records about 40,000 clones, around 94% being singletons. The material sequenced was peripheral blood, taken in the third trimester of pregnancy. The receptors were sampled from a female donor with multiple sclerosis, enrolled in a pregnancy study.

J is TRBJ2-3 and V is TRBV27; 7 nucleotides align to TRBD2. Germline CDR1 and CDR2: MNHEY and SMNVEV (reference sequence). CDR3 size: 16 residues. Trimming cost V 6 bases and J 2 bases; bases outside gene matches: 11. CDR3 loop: CASRNRGVLHTDTQYF. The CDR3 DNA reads TGTGCCAGCAGAAACCGGGGGGTTCTACACACAGATACGCAGTATTTT.

Here the CDR3 DNA reads TGTGCCTGGAGCAAGGACAGCTCCTACGAGCAGTACTTC. Protein sequence: CAWSKDSSYEQYF. The rearrangement links TRBV30 to TRBJ2-7; perhaps TRBD1 as D (6 bases). The germline V gene has CDR1 GTSNPN and CDR2 SVGIG (reference sequence). Trimming removed 3 bases from V and 0 bases from J, with 9 bases in between. This CDR3 has 13 residues.

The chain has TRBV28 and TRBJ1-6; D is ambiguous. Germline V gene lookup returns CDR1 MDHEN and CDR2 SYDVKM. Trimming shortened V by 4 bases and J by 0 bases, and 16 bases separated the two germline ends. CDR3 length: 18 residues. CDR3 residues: CASSSKQDLGSYNSPLHF. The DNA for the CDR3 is TGTGCCAGCAGTTCTAAGCAGGACTTGGGCTCCTATAATTCACCCCTCCACTTT.

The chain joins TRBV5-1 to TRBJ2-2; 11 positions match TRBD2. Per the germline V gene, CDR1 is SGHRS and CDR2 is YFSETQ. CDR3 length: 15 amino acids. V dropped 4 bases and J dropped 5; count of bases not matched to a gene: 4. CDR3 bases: TGCGCCAGCAGCCCCGGGACTAGCGGAACCGGGGAGCTGTTTTTT. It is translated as CASSPGTSGTGELFF.

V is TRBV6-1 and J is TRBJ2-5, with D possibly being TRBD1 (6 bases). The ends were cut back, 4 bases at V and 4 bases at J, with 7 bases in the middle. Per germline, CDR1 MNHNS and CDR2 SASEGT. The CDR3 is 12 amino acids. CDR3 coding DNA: TGTGCCAGCAGTGCAGGGGCAGAGACCCAGTACTTC. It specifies CASSAGAETQYF.

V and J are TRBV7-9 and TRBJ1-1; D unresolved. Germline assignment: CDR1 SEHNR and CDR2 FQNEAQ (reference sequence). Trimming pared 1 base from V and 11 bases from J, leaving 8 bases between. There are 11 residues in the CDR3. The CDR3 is CASSLGQAAFF. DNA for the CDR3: TGTGCCAGCAGCTTAGGGCAGGCGGCTTTCTTT. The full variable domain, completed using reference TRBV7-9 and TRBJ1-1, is DTGVSQNPRHKITKRGQNVTFRCDPISEHNRLYWYRQTLGQGPEFLTYFQNEAQLEKSRLLSDRFSAERPKGSFSTLEIQRTEQGDSAMYLCASSLGQAAFFGQGTRLTVV.

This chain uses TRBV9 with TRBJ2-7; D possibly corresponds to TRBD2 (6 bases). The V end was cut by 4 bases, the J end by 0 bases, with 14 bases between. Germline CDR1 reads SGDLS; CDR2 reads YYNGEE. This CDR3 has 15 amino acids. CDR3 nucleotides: TGTGCCAGCAGCCCCCGGGACTCGAGCTCCTACGAGCAGTACTTC. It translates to CASSPRDSSSYEQYF.

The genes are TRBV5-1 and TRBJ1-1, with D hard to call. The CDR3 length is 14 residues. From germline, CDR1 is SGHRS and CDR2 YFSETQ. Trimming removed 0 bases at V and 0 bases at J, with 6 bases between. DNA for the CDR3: TGCGCCAGCAGCTTGGCCCAGGTGAACACTGAAGCTTTCTTT. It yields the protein CASSLAQVNTEAFF.

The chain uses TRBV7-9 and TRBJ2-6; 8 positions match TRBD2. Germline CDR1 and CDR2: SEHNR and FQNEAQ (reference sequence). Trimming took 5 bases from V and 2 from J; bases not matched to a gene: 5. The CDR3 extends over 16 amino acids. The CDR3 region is CASSRTGGAGANVLTF. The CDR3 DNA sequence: TGTGCCAGCAGCCGAACGGGGGGGGCTGGGGCCAACGTCCTGACTTTC.

CDR3 nucleotides: TGTGCCAGCAGCCCGGCGGGGAACGAGCAGTACTTC. It specifies CASSPAGNEQYF. The chain employs TRBV7-9 and TRBJ2-7, with a weak D call TRBD2 (6 bases). Trimming removed 5 bases at V and 5 bases at J, with 10 bases between. The CDR3 has 12 amino acids. Germline CDR1 reads SEHNR; CDR2 reads FQNEAQ (reference sequence). Combining the CDR3 with reference TRBV7-9 and TRBJ2-7 gives the whole variable domain DTGVSQNPRHKITKRGQNVTFRCDPISEHNRLYWYRQTLGQGPEFLTYFQNEAQLEKSRLLSDRFSAERPKGSFSTLEIQRTEQGDSAMYLCASSPAGNEQYFGPGTRLTVT.

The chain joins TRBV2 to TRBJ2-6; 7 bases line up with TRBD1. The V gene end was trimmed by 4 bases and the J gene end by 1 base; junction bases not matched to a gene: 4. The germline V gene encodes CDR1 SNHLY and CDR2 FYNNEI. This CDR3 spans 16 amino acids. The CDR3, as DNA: TGTGCCAGCAGTGTAGACAGGGTATCTGGGGCCAACGTCCTGACTTTC. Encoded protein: CASSVDRVSGANVLTF.

CDR3 loop: CASSATGVETQYF. CDR3 in DNA: TGTGCCAGCAGCGCGACAGGGGTAGAGACCCAGTACTTC. The rearrangement joins TRBV11-3 to TRBJ2-5, with TRBD1 matching over 8 bases. V lost 5 bases to trimming and J lost 4 bases; unmatched junction nucleotides: 3. The CDR3 totals 13 residues. CDR1 and CDR2 from the germline V gene are SGHNT and YENEEA.

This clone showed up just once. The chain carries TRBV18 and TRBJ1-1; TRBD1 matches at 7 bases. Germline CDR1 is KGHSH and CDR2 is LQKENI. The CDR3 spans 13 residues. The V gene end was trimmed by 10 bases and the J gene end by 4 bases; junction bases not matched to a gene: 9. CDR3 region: CATLQGPATEAFF. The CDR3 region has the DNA TGTGCCACCCTACAGGGGCCGGCCACTGAAGCTTTCTTT.

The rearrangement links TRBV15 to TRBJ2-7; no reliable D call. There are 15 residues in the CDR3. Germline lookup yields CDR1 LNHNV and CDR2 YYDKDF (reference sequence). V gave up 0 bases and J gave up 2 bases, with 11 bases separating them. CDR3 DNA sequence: TGTGCCACCAGCAGAGATGATACATCGACCTACGAGCAGTACTTC. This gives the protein CATSRDDTSTYEQYF. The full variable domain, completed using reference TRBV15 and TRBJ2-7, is DAMVIQNPRYQVTQFGKPVTLSCSQTLNHNVMYWYQQKSSQAPKLLFHYYDKDFNNEADTPDNFQSRRPNTSFCFLDIRSPGLGDTAMYLCATSRDDTSTYEQYFGPGTRLTVT.

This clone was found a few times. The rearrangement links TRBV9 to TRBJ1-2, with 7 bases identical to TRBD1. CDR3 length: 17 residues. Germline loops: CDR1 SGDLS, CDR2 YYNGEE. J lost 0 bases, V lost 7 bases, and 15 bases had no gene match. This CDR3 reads CASGGIYRGNSNYGYTF. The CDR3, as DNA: TGTGCCAGCGGAGGAATCTACAGGGGAAACTCTAACTATGGCTACACCTTC.

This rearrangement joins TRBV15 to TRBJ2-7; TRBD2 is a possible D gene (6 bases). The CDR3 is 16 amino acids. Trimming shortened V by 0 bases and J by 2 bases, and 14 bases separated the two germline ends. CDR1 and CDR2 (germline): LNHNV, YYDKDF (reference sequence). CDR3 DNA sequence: TGTGCCACCAGCAGAGATAAAGCGCGGGGCACCTACGAGCAGTACTTC. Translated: CATSRDKARGTYEQYF.

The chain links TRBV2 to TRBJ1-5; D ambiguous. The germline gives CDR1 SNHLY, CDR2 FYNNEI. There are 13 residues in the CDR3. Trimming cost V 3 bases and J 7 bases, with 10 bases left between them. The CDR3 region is CASSEKSGQPQHF. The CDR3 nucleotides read TGTGCCAGCAGTGAGAAGTCGGGGCAGCCCCAGCATTTT.

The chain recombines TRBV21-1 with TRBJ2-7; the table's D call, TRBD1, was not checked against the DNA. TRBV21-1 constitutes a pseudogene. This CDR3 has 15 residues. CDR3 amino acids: CASSSPRDRGREQCF. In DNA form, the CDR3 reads TGTGCCAGCAGCAGCCCAAGGGACAGGGGCAGGGAGCAGTGCTTC.

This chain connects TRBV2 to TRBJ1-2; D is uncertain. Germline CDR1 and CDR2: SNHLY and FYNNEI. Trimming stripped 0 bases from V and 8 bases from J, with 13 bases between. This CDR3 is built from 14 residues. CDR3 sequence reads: CASSEATRTDGYTF. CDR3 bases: TGTGCCAGCAGTGAAGCGACCAGGACTGACGGCTACACCTTC.

The CDR3: CASSLYRVENTEAFF. For the CDR3, the DNA is TGTGCCAGCAGCTTATACAGGGTGGAGAACACTGAAGCTTTCTTT. The V call is TRBV11-2, the J call TRBJ1-1; possibly TRBD1 for D (6 bases). The V and J ends lost 2 bases and 1 base respectively, with 11 bases between them. The CDR3 loop spans 15 amino acids. Germline values: CDR1 SGHAT, CDR2 FQNNGV.

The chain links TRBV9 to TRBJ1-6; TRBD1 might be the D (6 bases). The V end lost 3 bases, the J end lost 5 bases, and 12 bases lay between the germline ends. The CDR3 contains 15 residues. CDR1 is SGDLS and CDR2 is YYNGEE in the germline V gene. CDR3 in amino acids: CASSDRVGDNSPLHF. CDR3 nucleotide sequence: TGTGCCAGCAGCGACAGGGTTGGAGATAATTCACCCCTCCACTTT.

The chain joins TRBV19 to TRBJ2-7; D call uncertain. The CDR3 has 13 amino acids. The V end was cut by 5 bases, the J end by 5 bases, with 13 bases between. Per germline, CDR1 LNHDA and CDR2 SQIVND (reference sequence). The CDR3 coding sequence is TGTGCCAGTAGTGCAGCAGAGGCCCACGAGCAGTACTTC. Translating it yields CASSAAEAHEQYF.

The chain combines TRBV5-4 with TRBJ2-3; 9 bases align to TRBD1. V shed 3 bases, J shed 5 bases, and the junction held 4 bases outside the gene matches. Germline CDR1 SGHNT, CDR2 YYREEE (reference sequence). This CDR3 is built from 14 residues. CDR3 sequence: CASSSGTGQDTQYF. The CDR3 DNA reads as TGTGCCAGCAGCTCTGGGACAGGGCAAGATACGCAGTATTTT.

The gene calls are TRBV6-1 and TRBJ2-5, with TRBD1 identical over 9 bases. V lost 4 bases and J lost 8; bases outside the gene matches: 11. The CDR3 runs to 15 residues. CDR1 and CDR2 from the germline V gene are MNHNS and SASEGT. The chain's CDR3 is CASSGGRTGEITQYF. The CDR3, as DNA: TGTGCCAGCAGTGGGGGGCGGACAGGGGAAATCACCCAGTACTTC.

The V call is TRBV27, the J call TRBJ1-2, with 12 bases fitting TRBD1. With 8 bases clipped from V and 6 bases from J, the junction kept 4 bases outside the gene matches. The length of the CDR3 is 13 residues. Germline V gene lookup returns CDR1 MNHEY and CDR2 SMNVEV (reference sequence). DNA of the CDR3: TGTGCCAGCCGGGACAGGGGGCTAGATGGCTACACCTTC. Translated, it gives CASRDRGLDGYTF.

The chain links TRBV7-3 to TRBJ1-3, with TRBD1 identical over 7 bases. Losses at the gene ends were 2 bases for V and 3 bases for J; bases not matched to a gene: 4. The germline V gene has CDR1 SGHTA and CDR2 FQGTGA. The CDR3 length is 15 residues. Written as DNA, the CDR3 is TGTGCCAGCAGCTTAGGCAGGGGGTATGGAAACACCATATATTTT. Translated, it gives CASSLGRGYGNTIYF.

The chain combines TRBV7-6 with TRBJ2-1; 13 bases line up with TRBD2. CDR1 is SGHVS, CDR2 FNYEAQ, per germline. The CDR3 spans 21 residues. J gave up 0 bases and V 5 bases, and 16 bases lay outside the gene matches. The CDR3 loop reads CASSQPTRTSGSSSSYNEQFF. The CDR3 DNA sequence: TGTGCCAGCAGCCAACCGACCAGGACTAGCGGGAGTTCGAGCTCCTACAATGAGCAGTTCTTC.

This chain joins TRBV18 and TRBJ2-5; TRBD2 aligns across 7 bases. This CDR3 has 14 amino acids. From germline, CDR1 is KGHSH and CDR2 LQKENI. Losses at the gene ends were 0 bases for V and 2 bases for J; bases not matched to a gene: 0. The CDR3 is CASSPPGLQETQYF. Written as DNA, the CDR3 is TGTGCCAGCTCACCACCGGGACTACAAGAGACCCAGTACTTC.

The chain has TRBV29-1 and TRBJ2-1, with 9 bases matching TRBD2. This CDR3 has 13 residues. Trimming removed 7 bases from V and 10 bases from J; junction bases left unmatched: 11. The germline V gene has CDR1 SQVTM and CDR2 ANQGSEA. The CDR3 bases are TGCAGCGCAGTAGCGGGAGTGTCGGACGAGCAGTTCTTC. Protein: CSAVAGVSDEQFF.

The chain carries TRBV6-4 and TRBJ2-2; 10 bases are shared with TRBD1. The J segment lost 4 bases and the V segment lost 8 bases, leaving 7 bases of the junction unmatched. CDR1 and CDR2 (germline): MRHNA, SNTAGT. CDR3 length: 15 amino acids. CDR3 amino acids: CASAPGQGTTGELFF. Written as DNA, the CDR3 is TGTGCCAGCGCACCGGGACAGGGGACCACCGGGGAGCTGTTTTTT.